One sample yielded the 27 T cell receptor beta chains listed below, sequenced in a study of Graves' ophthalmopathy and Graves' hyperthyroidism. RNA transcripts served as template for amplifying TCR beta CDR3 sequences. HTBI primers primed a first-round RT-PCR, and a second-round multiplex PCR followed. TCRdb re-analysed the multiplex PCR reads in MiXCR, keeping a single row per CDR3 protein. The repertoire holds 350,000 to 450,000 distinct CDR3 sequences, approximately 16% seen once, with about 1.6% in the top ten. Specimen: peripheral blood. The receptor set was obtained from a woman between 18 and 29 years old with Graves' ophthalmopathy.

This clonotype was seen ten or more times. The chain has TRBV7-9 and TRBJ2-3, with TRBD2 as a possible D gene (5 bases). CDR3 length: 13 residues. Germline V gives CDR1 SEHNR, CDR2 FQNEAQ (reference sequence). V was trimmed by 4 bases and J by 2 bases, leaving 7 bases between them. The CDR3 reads CASSSGVTDTQYF. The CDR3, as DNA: TGTGCCAGCAGCTCCGGGGTCACAGATACGCAGTATTTT.

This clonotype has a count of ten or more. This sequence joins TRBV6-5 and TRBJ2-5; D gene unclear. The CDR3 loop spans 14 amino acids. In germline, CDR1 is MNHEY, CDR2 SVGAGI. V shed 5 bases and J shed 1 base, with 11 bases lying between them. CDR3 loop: CASSNQVLQETQYF. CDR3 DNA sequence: TGTGCCAGCAGTAACCAGGTTCTCCAAGAGACCCAGTACTTC.

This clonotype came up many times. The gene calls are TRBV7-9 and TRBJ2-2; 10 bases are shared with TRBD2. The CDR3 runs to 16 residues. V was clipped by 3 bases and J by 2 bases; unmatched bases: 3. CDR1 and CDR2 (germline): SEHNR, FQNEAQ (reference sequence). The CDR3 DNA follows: TGTGCCAGCAGCTTCCTAGCGGGGGCTAACACCGGGGAGCTGTTTTTT. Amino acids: CASSFLAGANTGELFF.

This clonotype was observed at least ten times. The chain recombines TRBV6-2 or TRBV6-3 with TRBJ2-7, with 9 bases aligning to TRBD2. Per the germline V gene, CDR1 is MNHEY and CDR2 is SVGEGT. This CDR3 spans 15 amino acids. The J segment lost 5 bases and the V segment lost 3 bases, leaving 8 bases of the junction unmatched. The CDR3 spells CASSYVGSGGDEQYF. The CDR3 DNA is TGTGCCAGCAGTTATGTGGGTAGCGGGGGCGACGAGCAGTACTTC.

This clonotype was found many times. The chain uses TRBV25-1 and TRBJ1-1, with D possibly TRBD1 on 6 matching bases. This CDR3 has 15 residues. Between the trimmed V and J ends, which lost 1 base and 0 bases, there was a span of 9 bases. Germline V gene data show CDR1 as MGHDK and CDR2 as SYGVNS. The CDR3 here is CASSEWGAVNTEAFF. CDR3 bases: TGTGCCAGCAGTGAATGGGGGGCAGTGAACACTGAAGCTTTCTTT. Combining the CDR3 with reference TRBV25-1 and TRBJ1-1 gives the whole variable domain EADIYQTPRYLVIGTGKKITLECSQTMGHDKMYWYQQDPGMELHLIHYSYGVNSTEKGDLSSESTVSRIRTEHFPLTLESARPSHTSQYLCASSEWGAVNTEAFFGQGTRLTVV.

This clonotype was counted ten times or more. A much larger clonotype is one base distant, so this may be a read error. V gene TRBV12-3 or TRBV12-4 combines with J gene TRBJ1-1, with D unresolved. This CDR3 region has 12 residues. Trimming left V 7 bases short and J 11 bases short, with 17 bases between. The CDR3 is CASTPLAGRAFF. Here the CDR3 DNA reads TGTGCCAGCACCCCCCTAGCGGGGAGGGCTTTCTTT.

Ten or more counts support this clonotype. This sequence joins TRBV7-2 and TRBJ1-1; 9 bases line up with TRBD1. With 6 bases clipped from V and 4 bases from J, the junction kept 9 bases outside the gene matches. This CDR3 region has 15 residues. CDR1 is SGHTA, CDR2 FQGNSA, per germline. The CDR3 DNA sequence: TGTGCCAGCAGTCTACAGGGGGCGCCCAGCACTGAAGCTTTCTTT. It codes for CASSLQGAPSTEAFF.

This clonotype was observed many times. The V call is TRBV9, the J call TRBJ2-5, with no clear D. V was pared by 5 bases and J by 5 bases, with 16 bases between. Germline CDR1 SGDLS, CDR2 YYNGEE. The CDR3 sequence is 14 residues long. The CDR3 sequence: CASSGNQVAETQYF. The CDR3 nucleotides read TGTGCCAGCAGTGGCAATCAGGTGGCGGAGACCCAGTACTTC.

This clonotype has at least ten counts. The CDR3 sequence is CASRDQEYYGYTF. The CDR3 bases are TGTGCCAGCAGGGATCAGGAATACTATGGCTACACCTTC. The J gene is TRBJ1-2, the V gene TRBV7-2; no reliable D call. This CDR3 has 13 amino acids. Germline V lookup: CDR1 SGHTA, CDR2 FQGNSA. V dropped 6 bases and J dropped 3 bases, with 11 bases sitting between them.

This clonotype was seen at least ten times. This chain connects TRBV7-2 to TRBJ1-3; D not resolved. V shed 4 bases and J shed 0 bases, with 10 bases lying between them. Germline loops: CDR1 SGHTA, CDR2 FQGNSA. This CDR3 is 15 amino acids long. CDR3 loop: CASSSVRTSGNTIYF. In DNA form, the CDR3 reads TGTGCCAGCAGCTCAGTACGAACCTCTGGAAACACCATATATTTT.

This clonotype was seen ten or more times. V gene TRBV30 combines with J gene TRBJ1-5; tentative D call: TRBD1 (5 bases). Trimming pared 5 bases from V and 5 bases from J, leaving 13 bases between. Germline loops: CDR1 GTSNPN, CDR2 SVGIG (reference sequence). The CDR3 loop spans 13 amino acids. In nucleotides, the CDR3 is TGTGCCTGGGCCACGGGGGGGGATCAGCCCCAGCATTTT. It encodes CAWATGGDQPQHF.

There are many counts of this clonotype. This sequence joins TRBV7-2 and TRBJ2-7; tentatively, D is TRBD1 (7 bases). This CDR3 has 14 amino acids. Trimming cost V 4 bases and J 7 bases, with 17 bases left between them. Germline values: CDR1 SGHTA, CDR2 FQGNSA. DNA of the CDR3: TGTGCCAGCAGCTACCGACAGGGACGGGGGGAGCAGTACTTC. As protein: CASSYRQGRGEQYF.

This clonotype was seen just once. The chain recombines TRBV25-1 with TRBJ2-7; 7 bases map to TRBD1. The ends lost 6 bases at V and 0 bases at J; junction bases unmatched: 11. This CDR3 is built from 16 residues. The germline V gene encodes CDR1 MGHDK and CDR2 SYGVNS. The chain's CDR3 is CASSPGQAQTSYEQYF. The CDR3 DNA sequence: TGTGCCAGCAGCCCCGGACAGGCGCAAACCTCCTACGAGCAGTACTTC.

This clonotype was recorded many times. The DNA for the CDR3 is TGTGCCAGCAGTCCGGGACAAGTAGCCAAAAACATTCAGTACTTC. Protein: CASSPGQVAKNIQYF. The chain recombines TRBV28 with TRBJ2-4, with a possible D match to TRBD1 (6 bases). Germline V gene lookup returns CDR1 MDHEN and CDR2 SYDVKM. V dropped 5 bases and J dropped 0 bases, with 11 bases sitting between them. CDR3 length: 15 residues.

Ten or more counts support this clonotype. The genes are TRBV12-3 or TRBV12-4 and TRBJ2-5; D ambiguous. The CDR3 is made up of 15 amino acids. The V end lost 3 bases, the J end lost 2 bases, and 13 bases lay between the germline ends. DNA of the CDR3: TGTGCCAGCAGTTTCAAGGAGTGGGGACAAGAGACCCAGTACTTC. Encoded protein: CASSFKEWGQETQYF.

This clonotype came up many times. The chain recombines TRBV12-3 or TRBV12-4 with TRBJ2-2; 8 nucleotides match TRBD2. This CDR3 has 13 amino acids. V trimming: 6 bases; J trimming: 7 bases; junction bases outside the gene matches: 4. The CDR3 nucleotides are TGTGCCAGCAGCCCGAGCGGGGGCGGGGAGCTGTTTTTT. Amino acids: CASSPSGGGELFF.

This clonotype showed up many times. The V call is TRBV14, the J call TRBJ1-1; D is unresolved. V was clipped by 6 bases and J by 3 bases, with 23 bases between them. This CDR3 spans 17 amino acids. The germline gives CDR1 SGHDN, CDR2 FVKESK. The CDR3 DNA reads TGTGCCAGCAGTTGCCAAGGGTGGGAACCCGAAGACACTGAAGCTTTCTTT. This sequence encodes CASSCQGWEPEDTEAFF.

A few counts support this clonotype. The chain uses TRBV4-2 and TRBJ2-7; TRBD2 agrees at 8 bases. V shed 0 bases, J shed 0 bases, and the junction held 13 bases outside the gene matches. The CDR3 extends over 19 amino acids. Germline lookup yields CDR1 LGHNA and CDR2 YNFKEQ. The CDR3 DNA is TGTGCCAGCAGCCAAGAACGATTCAGCGGGGGATTCCCCTCCTACGAGCAGTACTTC. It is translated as CASSQERFSGGFPSYEQYF.

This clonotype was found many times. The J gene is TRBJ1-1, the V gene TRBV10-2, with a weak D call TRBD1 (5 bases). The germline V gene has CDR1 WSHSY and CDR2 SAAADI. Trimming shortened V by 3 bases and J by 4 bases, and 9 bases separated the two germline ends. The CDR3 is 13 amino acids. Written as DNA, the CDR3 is TGCGCCAGCAGTGACCGGGGGGGCACTGAAGCTTTCTTT. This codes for CASSDRGGTEAFF.

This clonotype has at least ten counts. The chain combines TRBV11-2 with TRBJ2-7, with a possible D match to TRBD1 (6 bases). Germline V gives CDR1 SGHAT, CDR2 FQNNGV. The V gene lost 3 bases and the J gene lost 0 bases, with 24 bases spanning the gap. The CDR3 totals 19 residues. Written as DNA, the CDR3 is TGTGCCAGCAGCTTCGGACAGTTCCAGGGAGCAGGTAGCTCCTACGAGCAGTACTTC. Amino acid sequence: CASSFGQFQGAGSSYEQYF.

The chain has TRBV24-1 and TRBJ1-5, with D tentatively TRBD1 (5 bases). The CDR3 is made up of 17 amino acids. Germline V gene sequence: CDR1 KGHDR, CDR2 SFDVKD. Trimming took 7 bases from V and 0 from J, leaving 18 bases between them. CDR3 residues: CATSGTPSIYSNQPQHF. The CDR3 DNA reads TGTGCCACCAGCGGGACGCCCAGCATCTATAGCAATCAGCCCCAGCATTTT.

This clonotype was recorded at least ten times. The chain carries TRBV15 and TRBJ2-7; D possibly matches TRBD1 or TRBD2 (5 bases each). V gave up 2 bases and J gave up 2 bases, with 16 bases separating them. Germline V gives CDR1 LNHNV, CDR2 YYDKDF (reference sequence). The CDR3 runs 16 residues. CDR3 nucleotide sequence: TGTGCCACCAGCAGACACGGCCGGGACCGAACCTACGAGCAGTACTTC. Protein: CATSRHGRDRTYEQYF. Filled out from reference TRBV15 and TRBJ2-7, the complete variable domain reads DAMVIQNPRYQVTQFGKPVTLSCSQTLNHNVMYWYQQKSSQAPKLLFHYYDKDFNNEADTPDNFQSRRPNTSFCFLDIRSPGLGDTAMYLCATSRHGRDRTYEQYFGPGTRLTVT.

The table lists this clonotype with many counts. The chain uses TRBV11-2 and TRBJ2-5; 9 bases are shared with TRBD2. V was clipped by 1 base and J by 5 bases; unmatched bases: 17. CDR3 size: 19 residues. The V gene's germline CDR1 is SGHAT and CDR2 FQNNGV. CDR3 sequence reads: CASSLVAFRTSAPAETQYF. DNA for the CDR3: TGTGCCAGCAGCTTAGTAGCTTTCCGGACTAGCGCGCCAGCGGAGACCCAGTACTTC.

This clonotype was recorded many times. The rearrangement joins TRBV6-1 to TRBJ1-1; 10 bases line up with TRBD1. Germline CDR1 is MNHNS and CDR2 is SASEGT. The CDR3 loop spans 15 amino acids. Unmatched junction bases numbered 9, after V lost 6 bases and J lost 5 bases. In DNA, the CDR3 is TGTGCCAGCAGCCCCGGGACAGGGGACCTGACTGAAGCTTTCTTT. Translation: CASSPGTGDLTEAFF.

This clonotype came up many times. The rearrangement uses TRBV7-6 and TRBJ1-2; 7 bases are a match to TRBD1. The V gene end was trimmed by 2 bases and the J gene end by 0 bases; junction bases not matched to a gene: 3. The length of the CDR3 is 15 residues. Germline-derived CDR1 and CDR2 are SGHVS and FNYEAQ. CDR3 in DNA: TGTGCCAGCAGCTTAAACAGGGGAGCTAACTATGGCTACACCTTC. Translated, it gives CASSLNRGANYGYTF.

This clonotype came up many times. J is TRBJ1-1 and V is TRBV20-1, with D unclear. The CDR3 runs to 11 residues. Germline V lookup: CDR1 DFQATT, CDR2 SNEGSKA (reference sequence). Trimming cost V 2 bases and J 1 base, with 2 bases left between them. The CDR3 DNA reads TGCAGTGCTAGAAAGAACACTGAAGCTTTCTTT. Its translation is CSARKNTEAFF.

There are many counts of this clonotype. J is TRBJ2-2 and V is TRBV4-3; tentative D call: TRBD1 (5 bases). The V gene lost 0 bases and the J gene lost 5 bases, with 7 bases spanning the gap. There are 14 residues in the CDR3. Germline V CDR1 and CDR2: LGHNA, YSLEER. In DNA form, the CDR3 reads TGCGCCAGCAGCCAAGACAGGGTTACCGGGGAGCTGTTTTTT. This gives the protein CASSQDRVTGELFF.